The 2 T cell receptor beta chains below come from one sample, sequenced in a study of blood T cells in healthy people across ages. A J-beta primer mix and a sample-barcoded 5' primer were used in a second PCR of roughly 7 to 12 cycles. TCRdb fed the 5' RACE reads into MiXCR, producing one record per CDR3 protein. The sample has 1.5 million to 1.8 million distinct CDR3 sequences; approximately 39% are singletons. The sequencing sample was made of blood. Receptors originate from a woman between 18 and 29 years old in good health.

The chain combines TRBV9 with TRBJ1-1; no definite D call. Trimming left V 4 bases short and J 6 bases short, with 19 bases between. The V gene's germline CDR1 is SGDLS and CDR2 YYNGEE. The CDR3 contains 15 residues. The CDR3 sequence: CASSLELYGVSEAFF. In DNA form, the CDR3 reads TGTGCCAGCAGCTTAGAACTGTATGGGGTGTCTGAAGCTTTCTTT.

The chain uses TRBV20-1 and TRBJ2-7, with TRBD1 as a possible D gene (7 bases). Trimming removed 6 bases at V and 3 bases at J, with 12 bases between. CDR3 length equals 12 residues. Germline V lookup: CDR1 DFQATT, CDR2 SNEGSKA (reference sequence). CDR3 bases: TGCAGTGCCAGGCAGGGGGGCTACGAGCAGTACTTC. It specifies CSARQGGYEQYF.